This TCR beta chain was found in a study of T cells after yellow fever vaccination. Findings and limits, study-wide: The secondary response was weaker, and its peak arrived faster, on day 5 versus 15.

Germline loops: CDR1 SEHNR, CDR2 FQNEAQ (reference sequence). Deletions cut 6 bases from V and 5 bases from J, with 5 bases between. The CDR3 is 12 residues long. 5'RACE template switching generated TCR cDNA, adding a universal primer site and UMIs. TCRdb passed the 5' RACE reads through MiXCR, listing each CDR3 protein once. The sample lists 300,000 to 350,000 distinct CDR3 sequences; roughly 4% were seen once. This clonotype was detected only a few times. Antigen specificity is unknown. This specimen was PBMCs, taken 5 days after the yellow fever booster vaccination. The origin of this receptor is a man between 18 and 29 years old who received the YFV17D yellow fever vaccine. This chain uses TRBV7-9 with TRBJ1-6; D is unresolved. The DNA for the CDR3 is TGTGCCAGCAGAGTAGATAATTCACCCCTCCACTTT. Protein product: CASRVDNSPLHF.